A selection of T cell receptor beta chains follows, all from one sample in a study of T cells in Graves' hyperthyroidism and ophthalmopathy. TCRdb reanalysed the multiplex PCR reads using MiXCR and keeps one entry per CDR3 protein. The table lists about 400,000 distinct CDR3 sequences, 15% of them singletons. Sequenced input: blood. The receptors were sampled from a woman between 25 and 40 years old with Graves' hyperthyroidism. Each CDR3 is given with its conserved first and last residue. A D gene is named only where the DNA matches it firmly. Where a row states a size, it is once, few, many or the class of an expanded clone; other rows omit it.

V gene: TRBV18
D gene: TRBD2
J gene: TRBJ2-1
clone size: few
CDR3 DNA: TGTGCCAGCTCTCCACCATCACTAGCGGGAGCGGGTAATGAGCAGTTCTTC
CDR3 protein: CASSPPSLAGAGNEQFF

V gene: TRBV7-9
D gene: NA
J gene: TRBJ2-1
clone size: NA
CDR3 DNA: TGTGCCAGCACCTTACAGAATGAGCAGTTCTTC
CDR3 protein: CASTLQNEQFF

V gene: TRBV6-1
D gene: NA
J gene: TRBJ1-4
clone size: many
CDR3 DNA: TGTGCCAGCAGTACCGGGGGTGCGATCGGAAATGAAAAACTGTTTTTT
CDR3 protein: CASSTGGAIGNEKLFF

V gene: TRBV27
D gene: TRBD1
J gene: TRBJ2-7
clone size: many
CDR3 DNA: TGTGCCAGCTTACCCAGCCGGGACAGAGAATACGAGCAGTACTTC
CDR3 protein: CASLPSRDREYEQYF

V gene: TRBV20-1
D gene: TRBD2
J gene: TRBJ2-7
clone size: many
CDR3 DNA: TGCAGTGCTAGATTCCCTAGCGGCTCCTACGAGCAGTACTTC
CDR3 protein: CSARFPSGSYEQYF

V gene: TRBV3-1
D gene: NA
J gene: TRBJ2-5
clone size: many
CDR3 DNA: TGTGCCAGCAGCCCCTCGAGGAGGGCCTACGAGACCCAGTACTTC
CDR3 protein: CASSPSRRAYETQYF

V gene: TRBV6-2/TRBV6-3
D gene: NA
J gene: TRBJ1-5
clone size: few
CDR3 DNA: TGTGCCAGCGGGATAGGGGGGTCCCCTCAGCCCCAGCATTTT
CDR3 protein: CASGIGGSPQPQHF

V gene: TRBV7-3
D gene: NA
J gene: TRBJ2-3
clone size: NA
CDR3 DNA: TGTGCCAGCAGCTTAGATCCGGGATACGGGACAGATACGCAGTATTTT
CDR3 protein: CASSLDPGYGTDTQYF

V gene: TRBV4-1
D gene: TRBD1
J gene: TRBJ2-7
clone size: NA
CDR3 DNA: TGCGCCAGCAGCCAAGATCTATTCCCCGACAGGGTGGTCTACGAGCAGTACTTC
CDR3 protein: CASSQDLFPDRVVYEQYF

V gene: TRBV5-8
D gene: NA
J gene: TRBJ2-1
clone size: NA
CDR3 DNA: TGTGCCAGCAGCCAGGGTAGGAGGAGCTACAATGAGCAGTTCTTC
CDR3 protein: CASSQGRRSYNEQFF

V gene: TRBV6-1
D gene: NA
J gene: TRBJ1-1
clone size: many
CDR3 DNA: TGTGCCAGCAGGCCCTGGGGAGGAACTGAAGCTTTCTTT
CDR3 protein: CASRPWGGTEAFF

V gene: TRBV4-1
D gene: TRBD1
J gene: TRBJ1-6
clone size: NA
CDR3 DNA: TGCGCCAGCAGCCAAATTGGACAGGGGCTTAATTCACCCCTCCACTTT
CDR3 protein: CASSQIGQGLNSPLHF

V gene: TRBV27
D gene: NA
J gene: TRBJ2-1
clone size: few
CDR3 DNA: TGTGCCAGCAGTTACCTGGACTCCTACAATGAGCAGTTCTTC
CDR3 protein: CASSYLDSYNEQFF

V gene: TRBV5-6
D gene: NA
J gene: TRBJ2-4
clone size: NA
CDR3 DNA: TGTGCCAGCAGCTTGGGGAGGGGACCGCTAGCCAAAAACATTCAGTACTTC
CDR3 protein: CASSLGRGPLAKNIQYF

V gene: TRBV6-1
D gene: TRBD2
J gene: TRBJ2-2
clone size: few
CDR3 DNA: TGTGCCAGCAGTAATAGCGGGAGGGGCGGGGAGCTGTTTTTT
CDR3 protein: CASSNSGRGGELFF

V gene: TRBV6-1
D gene: TRBD2
J gene: TRBJ2-3
clone size: few
CDR3 DNA: TGTGCCAGCAGCGATTATAGCGGGAGGGCGGATACGCAGTATTTT
CDR3 protein: CASSDYSGRADTQYF